This T cell receptor (beta chain) emerged from a study of cytomegalovirus exposure and HLA in healthy donors. Study-wide points: The classifier reportedly diagnosed cytomegalovirus status with high specificity and sensitivity. Associated with cytomegalovirus, according to the listing, were around 160 TCR beta chains. A subsequent analysis found that TCR clusters from the first cohort also tended to co-occur in the 90 to 150 validation repertoires, with around 94% of cluster scores above 0.

Data came from immunoSEQ multiplex PCR; TCRdb stores just in-frame clones and leaves some out. In the table there are about 130,000 clones, over 85% of which are singletons. Regarding this clone: As yet, its antigen is unknown.

The germline CDR1 and CDR2 sequences are SNHLY and FYNNEI. V trimming: 4 bases; J trimming: 0 bases; junction bases outside the gene matches: 1. CDR3 length: 15 amino acids. Separate from the approximately 720-subject first cohort, the roughly 120-subject validation cohort was the one that the donors belonged to. The TCR comes from a man younger than 45 in good health and CMV-seronegative. The chain links TRBV2 to TRBJ2-2; TRBD1 matches at 8 bases. The sequenced sample consisted of PBMCs. CDR3 DNA sequence: TGTGCCAGCAGTGGGGGACAGGCGAACACCGGGGAGCTGTTTTTT. Encoded protein: CASSGGQANTGELFF.